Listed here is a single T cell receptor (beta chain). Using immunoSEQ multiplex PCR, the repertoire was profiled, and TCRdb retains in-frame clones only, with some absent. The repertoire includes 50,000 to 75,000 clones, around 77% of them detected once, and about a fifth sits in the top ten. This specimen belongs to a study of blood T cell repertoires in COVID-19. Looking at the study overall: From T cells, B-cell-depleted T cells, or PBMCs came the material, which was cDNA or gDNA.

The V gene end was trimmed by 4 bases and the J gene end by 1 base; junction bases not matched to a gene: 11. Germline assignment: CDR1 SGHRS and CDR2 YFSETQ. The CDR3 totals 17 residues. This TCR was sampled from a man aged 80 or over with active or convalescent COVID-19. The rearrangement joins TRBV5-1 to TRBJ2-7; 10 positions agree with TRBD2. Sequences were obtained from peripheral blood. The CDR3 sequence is CASSAGPLAGASYEQYF. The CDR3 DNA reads TGCGCCAGCAGCGCCGGACCTCTAGCGGGGGCTTCCTACGAGCAGTACTTC.